The 19 T cell receptor beta chains reported below all come from one sample, sequenced in a study of T cells after yellow fever vaccination (dated by TCRdb to the late 2010s). The sample's treatment or condition label is to be understood as: live attenuated yellow fever vaccine strain. The receptor library was made with 5' RACE. TCRdb shows the sequencer as Illumina NovaSeq 6000. TCRdb took the public reads, trimmed them with fastp at Q25, ran MiXCR for clone calling and kept in-frame beta chains. CDR3 protein duplicates are merged, each entry listing the most common genes and DNA. The sample table lists about 350,000 distinct CDR3 sequences, approximately 12% of them with a count of one. The ten most abundant clones make up 2.5% to 4% of the sample. Sequencing used CD4+ T cells sorted from PBMCs, obtained 15 days after the yellow fever booster vaccination. The origin of the receptors is a man aged 18 to 29 who received the YFV17D yellow fever vaccine.

This clonotype was seen only a few times. This chain joins TRBV18 and TRBJ2-5; 9 positions agree with TRBD1. This CDR3 contains 17 residues. V was clipped by 3 bases and J by 1 base; unmatched bases: 9. Germline V gene data show CDR1 as KGHSH and CDR2 as LQKENI. DNA of the CDR3: TGTGCCAGCTCACCGATGGAGACAGGGGGTACCCAAGAGACCCAGTACTTC. Protein sequence: CASSPMETGGTQETQYF.

This clonotype appeared a few times. CDR3 sequence: CASTRPGVQETQYF. CDR3 nucleotides: TGTGCCAGCACCCGACCGGGGGTTCAAGAGACCCAGTACTTC. The chain carries TRBV6-5 and TRBJ2-5; perhaps TRBD2 as D (6 bases). Trimming stripped 7 bases from V and 2 bases from J, with 14 bases between. CDR1 is MNHEY, CDR2 SVGAGI, per germline. This CDR3 has 14 residues.

This clonotype was seen a few times. V and J are TRBV12-5 and TRBJ2-5, with D perhaps matching TRBD2 (5 bases). CDR1 and CDR2 (germline): LGHNT, FRNRAP. The V gene lost 8 bases and the J gene lost 2 bases, with 15 bases spanning the gap. The length of the CDR3 is 14 residues. CDR3 loop: CASSPGEGQETQYF. Here the CDR3 DNA reads TGTGCTAGTTCCCCCGGCGAGGGACAAGAGACCCAGTACTTC.

The chain combines TRBV6-1 with TRBJ2-7; D perhaps matches TRBD1 (5 bases). The CDR3 length is 13 residues. V lost 3 bases to trimming and J lost 5 bases, with 11 bases between them. CDR1 MNHNS and CDR2 SASEGT come from the germline V gene. For the CDR3, the DNA is TGTGCCAGCAGTGATAGGGGCCGCGACGAGCAGTACGTC. It translates to CASSDRGRDEQYV.

In nucleotides, the CDR3 is TGTGCCAGCAGTTATGATTCGGACAGCGATTTCACAGATACGCAGTATTTT. It codes for CASSYDSDSDFTDTQYF. The chain has TRBV6-2 or TRBV6-3 and TRBJ2-3; D might be TRBD1 (6 bases). The CDR3 length is 17 residues. Germline CDR1 reads MNHEY; CDR2 reads SVGEGT. Trimming cost V 3 bases and J 2 bases, with 18 bases left between them.

The sample holds a few counts of this clonotype. CDR3 DNA sequence: TGCAGTGTAGCGGGGGAGAACACCGGGGAGCTGTTTTTT. Protein sequence: CSVAGENTGELFF. The chain joins TRBV20-1 to TRBJ2-2, with 9 positions matching TRBD2. Trimming took 7 bases from V and 1 from J; bases not matched to a gene: 1. The germline V gene encodes CDR1 DFQATT and CDR2 SNEGSKA (reference sequence). CDR3 length: 13 amino acids.

The V call is TRBV20-1, the J call TRBJ2-2; TRBD2 matches 8 bases. J was trimmed by 5 bases and V by 3 bases; bases with no gene match: 5. The CDR3 loop spans 14 amino acids. Germline assignment: CDR1 DFQATT and CDR2 SNEGSKA (reference sequence). The CDR3: CSASGRGVTGELFF. CDR3 nucleotide sequence: TGCAGTGCTAGTGGGCGGGGGGTTACCGGGGAGCTGTTTTTT.

This clonotype came up a few times. The chain links TRBV7-2 to TRBJ2-4; 9 nucleotides match TRBD2. V was pared by 1 base and J by 0 bases, with 7 bases of the junction left unmatched. The CDR3 runs to 18 residues. CDR1 and CDR2 from the germline V gene are SGHTA and FQGNSA. As DNA, the CDR3 is TGTGCCAGCAGCTTAGAGTCTAGCGGGGCACTAGCCAAAAACATTCAGTACTTC. Protein sequence: CASSLESSGALAKNIQYF.

This clonotype appeared a few times. V usage is TRBV7-2 and J usage is TRBJ2-5, with 7 bases matching TRBD1. The germline V gene has CDR1 SGHTA and CDR2 FQGNSA. CDR3 length: 13 residues. Trimming took 5 bases from V and 5 from J; bases not matched to a gene: 5. The CDR3 spells CASSAPGQETQYF. The CDR3 DNA reads as TGTGCCAGCAGCGCTCCGGGACAGGAGACCCAGTACTTC.

The chain uses TRBV5-5 and TRBJ2-2; no firm D call. Germline V gives CDR1 SGHKS, CDR2 YYEKEE (reference sequence). Trimming shortened V by 4 bases and J by 0 bases, and 16 bases separated the two germline ends. The CDR3 contains 17 residues. CDR3 in amino acids: CASSPQIGFANTGELFF. CDR3 in DNA: TGTGCCAGCAGCCCACAAATTGGTTTCGCGAACACCGGGGAGCTGTTTTTT.

The chain is built from TRBV5-1 and TRBJ2-3, with a possible D match to TRBD1 (6 bases). Trimming took off 5 bases at V and 0 bases at J, with 10 bases between the two ends. Germline assignment: CDR1 SGHRS and CDR2 YFSETQ. This CDR3 region has 14 residues. The CDR3 region has the DNA TGCGCCAGCAGGGGACAACTCAGCACAGATACGCAGTATTTT. Protein: CASRGQLSTDTQYF.

There are a few counts of this clonotype. The chain uses TRBV20-1 and TRBJ1-2, with a tentative D call TRBD1 (5 bases). V shed 5 bases and J shed 8 bases, with 18 bases lying between them. The CDR3 totals 13 residues. Germline values: CDR1 DFQATT, CDR2 SNEGSKA (reference sequence). The CDR3: CSASPGTLGGYTF. DNA of the CDR3: TGCAGTGCTTCTCCCGGGACCCTAGGGGGCTACACCTTC.

This clonotype was seen a few times. The chain links TRBV5-1 to TRBJ1-5; 7 bases line up with TRBD1. Germline-derived CDR1 and CDR2 are SGHRS and YFSETQ. Trimming removed 0 bases from V and 6 bases from J; junction bases left unmatched: 3. The CDR3 has 14 amino acids. The CDR3 DNA is TGCGCCAGCAGCTTGGTAGGGGGCGTTCAGCCCCAGCATTTT. This gives the protein CASSLVGGVQPQHF.

The chain recombines TRBV18 with TRBJ2-5; weak D call: TRBD2 (5 bases). Germline loops: CDR1 KGHSH, CDR2 LQKENI. The V end was cut by 3 bases, the J end by 5 bases, with 19 bases between. The CDR3 loop spans 16 amino acids. The CDR3 nucleotides read TGTGCCAGCTCACCTCTAATTCCTCATGGGAGTGAGACCCAGTACTTC. The encoded protein is CASSPLIPHGSETQYF. Using reference TRBV18 and TRBJ2-5 for the parts outside the CDR3, the full variable domain is NAGVMQNPRHLVRRRGQEARLRCSPMKGHSHVYWYRQLPEEGLKFMVYLQKENIIDESGMPKERFSAEFPKEGPSILRIQQVVRGDSAAYFCASSPLIPHGSETQYFGPGTRLLVL.

This clonotype turned up a few times. The CDR3 spells CASTSLRARGASYTF. In DNA, the CDR3 is TGTGCCAGTACAAGTCTACGGGCACGGGGTGCCTCCTACACCTTC. V is TRBV19 and J is TRBJ1-2; D gene ambiguous. Trimming stripped 7 bases from V and 10 bases from J, with 25 bases between. The germline V gene has CDR1 LNHDA and CDR2 SQIVND (reference sequence). The CDR3 length is 15 residues.

V is TRBV24-1 and J is TRBJ2-1; D uncertain. The V end was cut by 0 bases, the J end by 9 bases, with 2 bases between. The V gene's germline CDR1 is KGHDR and CDR2 SFDVKD. The CDR3 loop spans 11 amino acids. CDR3: CATSDLVEQFF. For the CDR3, the DNA is TGTGCCACCAGTGATTTGGTTGAGCAGTTCTTC.

This clonotype was recorded at least ten times. The chain links TRBV4-1 to TRBJ2-1, with 7 bases matching TRBD2. Germline V gene lookup returns CDR1 MGHRA and CDR2 YSYEKL. V trimming: 1 base; J trimming: 3 bases; junction bases outside the gene matches: 9. The CDR3 length is 17 residues. The CDR3: CASSQGAGKAIYNEQFF. CDR3 sequence (DNA): TGCGCCAGCAGCCAAGGAGCGGGGAAAGCTATCTACAATGAGCAGTTCTTC.

The chain combines TRBV6-2 or TRBV6-3 with TRBJ2-5; 9 bases are shared with TRBD1. The CDR3 extends over 15 amino acids. J lost 7 bases, V lost 6 bases, and 12 bases had no gene match. CDR1 is MNHEY, CDR2 SVGEGT, per germline. The CDR3, as DNA: TGTGCCAGCAGCAAGGACAGGGGCATGCAGGGGACCCAGTACTTC. Translation: CASSKDRGMQGTQYF.

This clonotype appeared a few times. V gene TRBV12-3 or TRBV12-4 combines with J gene TRBJ1-3; unclear D gene. Deletions cut 7 bases from V and 4 bases from J, with 20 bases between. The CDR3 length is 16 residues. CDR3 sequence reads: CASTPALLIIGNTIYF. In DNA form, the CDR3 reads TGTGCCAGCACCCCAGCTCTGTTAATTATCGGAAACACCATATATTTT.